The 14 T cell receptor beta chains reported below all come from one sample, sequenced in a study of T cell responses to AZD1222 COVID-19 vaccine. Repertoires were generated with immunoSEQ multiplex PCR, while TCRdb's copy carries only in-frame clones and drops some. The top ten clones hold over 7.5% of a sample with approximately 200,000 clones, 85% to 95% of them seen once. Here the sequenced sample was peripheral blood, taken on day 0 of AZD1222 vaccination. The receptor set was obtained from an adult in good health.

The gene calls are TRBV14 and TRBJ1-2; weak D call: TRBD1 (5 bases). V was pared by 3 bases and J by 7 bases, with 12 bases between. Germline values: CDR1 SGHDN, CDR2 FVKESK. This CDR3 has 13 residues. CDR3 coding DNA: TGTGCCAGCAGCCAGGTGGGGACGGCTGGCTACACCTTC. Protein: CASSQVGTAGYTF.

The chain couples TRBV7-3 to TRBJ2-7, with D possibly being TRBD1 (6 bases). Germline V gene lookup returns CDR1 SGHTA and CDR2 FQGTGA. Trimming removed 5 bases at V and 4 bases at J, with 15 bases between. CDR3 length equals 14 residues. This CDR3 reads CASSQGPRGYEQYF. CDR3 DNA sequence: TGTGCCAGCAGCCAAGGGCCTAGGGGGTACGAGCAGTACTTC.

This clone occurred once. The genes are TRBV4-1 and TRBJ2-7, with a possible D match to TRBD2 (6 bases). The CDR3 runs 17 residues. V was pared by 0 bases and J by 2 bases, with 17 bases between. The V gene's germline CDR1 is MGHRA and CDR2 YSYEKL. This CDR3 is CASSQEIGASETYEQYF. CDR3 coding DNA: TGCGCCAGCAGCCAAGAGATTGGGGCTAGCGAAACCTACGAGCAGTACTTC.

The V gene is TRBV30, the J gene TRBJ2-5; D gene unclear. This CDR3 region has 13 residues. Trimming removed 2 bases from V and 4 bases from J, with 11 bases in between. Germline-derived CDR1 and CDR2 are GTSNPN and SVGIG (reference sequence). The DNA for the CDR3 is TGTGCCTGGAGTCCATCTAGTAGAGAGACCCAGTACTTC. As protein: CAWSPSSRETQYF.

The chain uses TRBV9 and TRBJ2-3; D possibly corresponds to TRBD1 (6 bases). The CDR3 is made up of 14 amino acids. V lost 0 bases, J lost 4 bases, and 9 bases lay in between. Germline CDR1 is SGDLS and CDR2 is YYNGEE. The CDR3 DNA reads TGTGCCAGCAGCGTAGCGAGGGGGTCAGATACGCAGTATTTT. Its protein product is CASSVARGSDTQYF.

This chain uses TRBV7-6 with TRBJ1-1; 7 bases fit TRBD1. Trimming removed 6 bases from V and 3 bases from J; junction bases left unmatched: 10. The CDR3 has 15 residues. Germline lookup yields CDR1 SGHVS and CDR2 FNYEAQ. This chain's CDR3 is CASRPIQGRDTEAFF. The DNA of the CDR3 is TGTGCCAGCAGACCGATACAGGGGCGGGACACTGAAGCTTTCTTT.

This chain links TRBV25-1 with TRBJ1-1, with no clear D. V was clipped by 2 bases and J by 6 bases, with 10 bases between them. Germline V lookup: CDR1 MGHDK, CDR2 SYGVNS. This CDR3 region has 13 residues. The CDR3 DNA is TGTGCCAGCAGTGAAAGAGGTAGGGCTGAAGCTTTCTTT. Its translation: CASSERGRAEAFF.

This sequence joins TRBV2 and TRBJ2-7, with TRBD2 matching 8 bases. Germline assignment: CDR1 SNHLY and CDR2 FYNNEI. V trimming: 0 bases; J trimming: 0 bases; junction bases outside the gene matches: 13. This CDR3 is built from 19 residues. The chain's CDR3 is CASSEALTTFLAGSYEQYF. DNA of the CDR3: TGTGCCAGCAGTGAAGCGCTTACGACGTTCCTAGCGGGCTCCTACGAGCAGTACTTC. Drawing the rest from reference TRBV2 and TRBJ2-7, the complete variable domain is EPEVTQTPSHQVTQMGQEVILRCVPISNHLYFYWYRQILGQKVEFLVSFYNNEISEKSEIFDDQFSVERPDGSNFTLKIRSTKLEDSAMYFCASSEALTTFLAGSYEQYFGPGTRLTVT.

The genes are TRBV2 and TRBJ1-6; 7 nucleotides agree with TRBD1. CDR3 size: 15 residues. The germline V gene encodes CDR1 SNHLY and CDR2 FYNNEI. The V gene end was trimmed by 4 bases and the J gene end by 7 bases; junction bases not matched to a gene: 7. CDR3 region: CASSGSGTENSPLHF. In DNA, the CDR3 is TGTGCCAGCAGTGGATCCGGGACAGAGAATTCACCCCTCCACTTT.

The chain carries TRBV18 and TRBJ2-1; 9 nucleotides line up with TRBD1. V dropped 1 base and J dropped 6; count of bases not matched to a gene: 16. In germline, CDR1 is KGHSH, CDR2 LQKENI. CDR3 length equals 19 residues. In DNA form, the CDR3 reads TGTGCCAGCTCACCACTCGGGACAGGGTTATCGACTCTGATCAATGAGCAGTTCTTC. Its protein product is CASSPLGTGLSTLINEQFF.

V usage is TRBV2 and J usage is TRBJ1-1; no clear D gene. Germline CDR1 and CDR2: SNHLY and FYNNEI. V shed 10 bases and J shed 3 bases, with 15 bases lying between them. The CDR3 consists of 13 residues. The CDR3 here is CATAPGPHTEAFF. The CDR3 DNA reads TGTGCCACTGCCCCCGGGCCGCACACTGAAGCTTTCTTT.

V gene TRBV7-2 combines with J gene TRBJ2-1; D is unclear. This CDR3 has 17 residues. CDR1 is SGHTA and CDR2 is FQGNSA in the germline V gene. Between the trimmed V and J ends, which lost 2 bases and 3 bases, there was a span of 17 bases. CDR3 residues: CASSLIRPTDHYNEQFF. CDR3 nucleotide sequence: TGTGCCAGCAGCTTAATCCGCCCCACGGATCACTACAATGAGCAGTTCTTC.

The V and J genes are TRBV7-9 and TRBJ1-4; D not certain. V was trimmed by 5 bases and J by 2 bases, leaving 9 bases between them. Germline CDR1 SEHNR, CDR2 FQNEAQ (reference sequence). CDR3 length: 14 amino acids. The DNA for the CDR3 is TGTGCCAGCAGCCTCATGGGGACTAATGAAAAACTGTTTTTT. Its protein is CASSLMGTNEKLFF.

V usage is TRBV28 and J usage is TRBJ1-2; D remains unclear. Trimming pared 5 bases from V and 2 bases from J, leaving 9 bases between. Looked up from germline, CDR1 is MDHEN and CDR2 is SYDVKM. There are 13 residues in the CDR3. The CDR3 protein is CASSQDLNYGYTF. The CDR3 coding sequence is TGTGCCAGCAGTCAGGATCTGAACTATGGCTACACCTTC.